This is a list of T cell receptor beta chains from one sample in a study of cytomegalovirus exposure and HLA in healthy donors. The repertoire was sequenced with immunoSEQ multiplex PCR; TCRdb's copy has only in-frame clones and lacks some. The sample lists 60,000 to 70,000 clones, 75% to 85% occurring once. The sample was PBMCs. These receptors were obtained from a man younger than 30 in good health and CMV-seropositive. Both conserved end residues are part of each CDR3. A D gene is named only where the DNA matches it firmly. Size is omitted from some rows. Given values are once, few, many or a class for expanded clones.

D gene,V gene,J gene,clone size,CDR3 protein,CDR3 DNA
TRBD1,TRBV25-1,TRBJ1-5,NA,CASSGPKSGQGYNQPQHF,TGTGCCAGCAGTGGACCTAAATCCGGACAGGGCTACAATCAGCCCCAGCATTTT
TRBD2,TRBV10-3,TRBJ2-1,NA,CAISATSATYNEQFF,TGTGCCATCAGCGCTACTAGCGCAACCTACAATGAGCAGTTCTTC
TRBD1,TRBV2,TRBJ1-1,few,CASSNQGVGTEAFF,TGTGCCAGCAGTAATCAGGGGGTAGGCACTGAAGCTTTCTTT
TRBD2,TRBV9,TRBJ2-1,once,CASSVLAGDAGNEQFF,TGTGCCAGCAGCGTTCTAGCGGGGGACGCAGGGAATGAGCAGTTCTTC
TRBD2,TRBV29-1,TRBJ2-5,NA,CSVGASGGLRETQYF,TGCAGCGTTGGTGCTAGCGGGGGGTTAAGGGAGACCCAGTACTTC
NA,TRBV6-5,TRBJ1-5,few,CASSYSGGHQPQHF,TGTGCCAGCAGTTACTCGGGAGGTCATCAGCCCCAGCATTTT
NA,TRBV2,TRBJ1-6,NA,CASKGVLSPLHF,TGTGCCAGCAAGGGGGTCTTATCACCCCTCCACTTT
NA,TRBV5-1,TRBJ1-1,NA,CASSLVGEGTEAFF,TGCGCCAGCAGCTTGGTTGGTGAGGGTACTGAAGCTTTCTTT
NA,TRBV30,TRBJ2-5,NA,CAYRVGATQYF,TGTGCCTACAGGGTGGGTGCAACCCAGTACTTC
NA,TRBV5-4,TRBJ2-3,NA,CASSPGDTDTQYF,TGTGCCAGCTCCCCGGGAGACACAGATACGCAGTATTTT
TRBD1,TRBV28,TRBJ2-5,NA,CASSLGQGEAQETQYF,TGTGCCAGCAGTTTGGGACAGGGAGAGGCCCAAGAGACCCAGTACTTC
NA,TRBV6-5,TRBJ1-3,NA,CASSLPGDTIYF,TGTGCCAGCAGTCTACCGGGGGACACCATATATTTT
TRBD1,TRBV2,TRBJ1-5,NA,CASTLDRVPNQPQHF,TGTGCCAGCACCTTGGACAGGGTCCCCAATCAGCCCCAGCATTTT
TRBD2,TRBV4-2,TRBJ2-7,NA,CASSQDLLAGEQYF,TGTGCCAGCAGCCAAGATCTCCTAGCGGGCGAGCAGTACTTC
NA,TRBV29-1,TRBJ2-5,few,CSVDRDYQETQYF,TGCAGCGTTGACAGGGACTACCAAGAGACCCAGTACTTC
NA,TRBV25-1,TRBJ1-2,NA,CASSARAELIYGYTF,TGTGCCAGCAGTGCGAGGGCAGAACTTATCTATGGCTACACCTTC
NA,TRBV7-7,TRBJ2-3,NA,CASSSVRLSDTQYF,TGTGCCAGCAGCTCCGTAAGACTGTCAGATACGCAGTATTTT
TRBD1,TRBV6-6,TRBJ1-2,NA,CASSYRGPDGYTF,TGTGCCAGCAGTTACAGGGGGCCCGATGGCTACACCTTC
TRBD1,TRBV29-1,TRBJ2-5,NA,CSVEGRQGQETQYF,TGCAGCGTTGAGGGCCGACAGGGCCAAGAGACCCAGTACTTC
NA,TRBV21-1,TRBJ1-6,NA,CASPRGQGNSPLHF,TGTGCCAGCCCAAGGGGACAGGGAAATTCACCCCTCCACTTT
TRBD2,TRBV5-8,TRBJ2-5,NA,CASSFPTSGRRGGTQYF,TGTGCCAGCAGCTTCCCGACTAGCGGGAGGAGGGGCGGGACCCAGTACTTC
TRBD1,TRBV19,TRBJ2-5,NA,CASSISTGVETQYF,TGTGCCAGTAGTATTTCGACAGGGGTGGAGACCCAGTACTTC
TRBD2,TRBV27,TRBJ2-1,NA,CASSPGTTNNEQFF,TGTGCCAGCAGTCCCGGGACTACAAACAATGAGCAGTTCTTC
NA,TRBV6-6,TRBJ1-5,NA,CASNPTGSPRGQPQHF,TGTGCCAGCAATCCGACAGGCTCGCCGAGGGGTCAGCCCCAGCATTTT
NA,TRBV29-1,TRBJ1-2,once,CSVERDTYYGYTF,TGCAGCGTCGAGAGGGACACCTACTATGGCTACACCTTC
TRBD1,TRBV5-6,TRBJ1-1,few,CASSFITGEAFF,TGTGCCAGCAGCTTCATAACAGGGGAGGCTTTCTTT
NA,TRBV7-9,TRBJ1-1,NA,CASSLEEAEAFF,TGTGCCAGCAGCTTAGAAGAGGCTGAAGCTTTCTTT
TRBD1,TRBV6-4,TRBJ2-1,once,CASSDAGQGRNEQFF,TGTGCCAGCAGTGACGCGGGACAGGGGCGAAATGAGCAGTTCTTC
TRBD1,TRBV30,TRBJ2-7,NA,CACGTGGYEQYF,TGTGCCTGTGGGACAGGGGGCTACGAGCAGTACTTC
TRBD1,TRBV7-6,TRBJ2-7,NA,CASSLAGTDEQYF,TGTGCCAGCAGCTTAGCGGGGACAGATGAGCAGTACTTC
NA,TRBV6-5,TRBJ1-6,NA,CATRRDSYNSPLHF,TGTGCCACCCGCCGGGACTCCTATAATTCACCCCTCCACTTT
NA,TRBV7-6,TRBJ2-5,NA,CASSASVRETQYF,TGTGCCAGCAGCGCTAGCGTTCGAGAGACCCAGTACTTC
TRBD1,TRBV4-1,TRBJ2-7,NA,CASSQGRGQGNNEQYF,TGCGCCAGCAGCCAAGGCCGGGGACAGGGTAACAACGAGCAGTACTTC
NA,TRBV28,TRBJ1-1,NA,CASSSTARSTEAFF,TGTGCCAGCAGTTCGACAGCTCGGAGCACTGAAGCTTTCTTT
NA,TRBV30,TRBJ2-2,NA,CAWAQGWTGELFF,TGTGCCTGGGCCCAGGGGTGGACCGGGGAGCTGTTTTTT
TRBD1,TRBV11-2,TRBJ2-7,NA,CASSPPTGKEEYF,TGTGCCAGCAGCCCCCCGACAGGGAAAGAGGAGTACTTC
NA,TRBV11-2,TRBJ1-3,NA,CASSETSSGNTIYF,TGTGCCAGCAGCGAAACTAGCTCTGGAAACACCATATATTTT
TRBD1,TRBV19,TRBJ2-2,NA,CASKGQGDTGELFF,TGTGCCAGTAAGGGCCAGGGGGACACCGGGGAGCTGTTTTTT
NA,TRBV29-1,TRBJ1-1,NA,CSALEAQPTEAFF,TGCAGCGCGCTCGAGGCGCAGCCCACTGAAGCTTTCTTT
TRBD2,TRBV30,TRBJ2-3,few,CAWSERAGGTDTQYF,TGTGCCTGGAGTGAAAGAGCGGGAGGCACAGATACGCAGTATTTT
NA,TRBV6-4,TRBJ2-6,NA,CASRDSGANVLTF,TGTGCCAGCCGAGACTCTGGGGCCAACGTCCTGACTTTC
TRBD1,TRBV10-1,TRBJ2-2,NA,CASSEQGTGGTGELFF,TGCGCCAGCAGTGAGCAAGGGACAGGGGGCACCGGGGAGCTGTTTTTT
TRBD1,TRBV5-1,TRBJ2-7,NA,CASSLNNDRGGQYF,TGCGCCAGCAGCTTAAACAATGACAGGGGAGGGCAGTACTTC
TRBD1,TRBV14,TRBJ2-5,few,CASSQTTGGQETQYF,TGTGCCAGCAGCCAGACAACAGGGGGCCAAGAGACCCAGTACTTC
NA,TRBV7-8,TRBJ2-5,NA,CASSHQETQYF,TGTGCCAGCAGCCATCAAGAGACCCAGTACTTC
TRBD1,TRBV5-4,TRBJ2-2,NA,CASSNGQGANTGELFF,TGTGCCAGCAGTAACGGACAGGGGGCTAACACCGGGGAGCTGTTTTTT
TRBD2,TRBV7-2,TRBJ2-7,NA,CASKLTSALYEQYF,TGTGCCAGCAAGCTGACTAGCGCGCTTTACGAGCAGTACTTC
NA,TRBV10-2,TRBJ2-3,NA,CASSEGGAISNTQYF,TGCGCCAGCAGTGAGGGGGGGGCAATTTCAAATACGCAGTATTTT
NA,TRBV4-2,TRBJ2-3,once,CASSPEGTVGTDTQYF,TGTGCCAGCAGCCCGGAGGGGACGGTAGGCACAGATACGCAGTATTTT
TRBD2,TRBV28,TRBJ2-7,NA,CASSPGTSGRGYEQYF,TGTGCCAGCAGTCCTGGGACTAGCGGTAGAGGGTACGAGCAGTACTTC
NA,TRBV7-9,TRBJ2-7,medium-sized,CASSLRQDEQYF,TGTGCCAGCAGCCTTCGACAGGACGAGCAGTACTTC
NA,TRBV2,TRBJ1-2,NA,CASSRTRTADYGYTF,TGTGCCAGCAGCCGGACTCGGACAGCCGACTATGGCTACACCTTC